A selection of T cell receptor beta chains follows, all from one sample in a study of T cells in Graves' hyperthyroidism and ophthalmopathy. TCRdb used MiXCR to reprocess the multiplex PCR reads, holding one entry per CDR3 protein. The sample has about 770,000 distinct CDR3 sequences; about 19% are singletons. The sequenced sample consisted of blood. These receptors were collected from a woman in her 50s with Graves' hyperthyroidism that later progressed to Graves' ophthalmopathy. CDR3s include the opening cysteine and the closing phenylalanine or tryptophan. The D gene is left open where the match is weak. Clone sizes are given selectively: once, few, many, or a class where the clone is expanded.

NA	TRBV9	NA	TRBJ2-6	CASTPQGSGANVLTF	TGTGCCAGCACACCGCAGGGATCTGGGGCCAACGTCCTGACTTTC
NA	TRBV19	NA	TRBJ1-5	CASSIFWGDQPQHF	TGTGCCAGTAGTATATTTTGGGGTGATCAGCCCCAGCATTTT
many	TRBV20-1	TRBD1	TRBJ1-1	CSPRGGAGTEAFF	TGCAGTCCTCGAGGGGGCGCCGGCACTGAAGCTTTCTTT
few	TRBV19	NA	TRBJ1-5	CASTSGYSGQPQHF	TGTGCCAGTACATCGGGGTACTCAGGCCAGCCCCAGCATTTT
NA	TRBV19	NA	TRBJ1-5	CASSTDSVHGSNQPQHF	TGTGCCAGTAGTACGGACAGCGTCCATGGGAGCAATCAGCCCCAGCATTTT
NA	TRBV20-1	NA	TRBJ2-1	CSARRYGNEQFF	TGCAGTGCTAGAAGATATGGGAATGAGCAGTTCTTC
many	TRBV19	TRBD1	TRBJ1-2	CASSIHGQGLNGYTF	TGTGCCAGTAGTATCCACGGACAGGGTCTTAATGGCTACACCTTC
once	TRBV20-1	NA	TRBJ2-1	CSALLAAPKRYNEQFF	TGCAGTGCCCTCCTAGCAGCTCCTAAGAGATACAATGAGCAGTTCTTC
NA	TRBV24-1	NA	TRBJ1-5	CATSEGSGNEDWQPQHF	TGTGCCACCAGTGAGGGATCAGGTAATGAGGACTGGCAGCCCCAGCATTTT
many	TRBV9	NA	TRBJ1-5	CASSVEGGQPQHF	TGTGCCAGCAGCGTAGAGGGGGGGCAGCCCCAGCATTTT
NA	TRBV27	NA	TRBJ1-5	CASRGPNQPQHF	TGTGCCAGCAGGGGTCCAAATCAGCCCCAGCATTTT
many	TRBV2	TRBD1	TRBJ1-5	CASHRGLVGNQPQHF	TGTGCCAGCCACAGGGGGTTGGTTGGCAATCAGCCCCAGCATTTT
many	TRBV18	NA	TRBJ1-1	CASSLSQGTAEAFF	TGTGCCAGCTCACTATCCCAGGGGACGGCTGAAGCTTTCTTT
NA	TRBV6-1	NA	TRBJ2-1	CASNRGIMNEQFF	TGTGCCAGCAATAGGGGGATAATGAATGAGCAGTTCTTC
NA	TRBV24-1	NA	TRBJ1-2	CATSDGKNYGYTF	TGTGCCACCAGTGATGGCAAGAACTATGGCTACACCTTC
NA	TRBV20-1	TRBD1	TRBJ1-2	CSARDRGGTGYTF	TGCAGTGCTAGAGATCGAGGGGGCACTGGCTACACCTTC
many	TRBV20-1	TRBD1	TRBJ2-3	CSATRDSRTDTQYF	TGCAGTGCCACCAGGGACAGTCGTACAGATACGCAGTATTTT
few	TRBV18	NA	TRBJ2-1	CASSPTSLTESSYNEQFF	TGTGCCAGCTCACCAACTAGCCTGACAGAGAGCTCCTACAATGAGCAGTTCTTC
NA	TRBV3-1	NA	TRBJ2-2	CASSQAGTAGELFF	TGTGCCAGCAGCCAAGCGGGGACGGCCGGGGAGCTGTTTTTT
many	TRBV7-8	NA	TRBJ1-2	CASSLNRVAYGYTF	TGTGCCAGCAGCTTGAACAGGGTGGCCTATGGCTACACCTTC
many	TRBV5-1	TRBD2	TRBJ2-3	CASSFAGGQDTQYF	TGCGCCAGCAGCTTTGCGGGGGGCCAAGATACGCAGTATTTT
NA	TRBV29-1	NA	TRBJ2-3	CSVPQGPGTDTQYF	TGCAGCGTCCCACAGGGCCCCGGCACAGATACGCAGTATTTT
few	TRBV12-3/TRBV12-4	TRBD1	TRBJ1-3	CASSLQQGARGNTIYF	TGTGCCAGCAGTTTACAGCAGGGGGCGCGCGGAAACACCATATATTTT
NA	TRBV11-2	NA	TRBJ2-2	CASSSQGRRTGELFF	TGTGCCAGCAGCTCCCAGGGAAGACGGACCGGGGAGCTGTTTTTT
few	TRBV6-1	TRBD1	TRBJ2-7	CASSYSGTGTYEQYF	TGTGCCAGCAGTTATTCTGGGACAGGGACCTACGAGCAGTACTTC
many	TRBV5-1	NA	TRBJ1-1	CASSAGPGNTEAFF	TGCGCCAGCAGCGCCGGACCGGGGAACACTGAAGCTTTCTTT
many	TRBV27	TRBD1	TRBJ2-7	CASSGTASSYEQYF	TGTGCCAGCAGTGGGACAGCTAGCTCCTACGAGCAGTACTTC
few	TRBV5-1	NA	TRBJ1-1	CASRITLGFEAFF	TGCGCCAGCAGAATAACCCTGGGGTTTGAAGCTTTCTTT
NA	TRBV15	TRBD1	TRBJ2-6	CATSRGDSSGANVLTF	TGTGCCACCAGCCGAGGGGACAGTTCAGGGGCCAACGTCCTGACTTTC
NA	TRBV6-1	NA	TRBJ1-4	CASSPREGTNEKLFF	TGTGCCAGCAGCCCCCGTGAGGGAACTAATGAAAAACTGTTTTTT
many	TRBV3-1	NA	TRBJ2-4	CASSQDSRAGDIQYF	TGTGCCAGCAGCCAAGATAGCAGGGCAGGGGACATTCAGTACTTC
many	TRBV5-1	NA	TRBJ2-3	CASSLPSGGGSTDTQYF	TGCGCCAGCAGCTTGCCCAGCGGAGGGGGGAGCACAGATACGCAGTATTTT
NA	TRBV4-1	TRBD1	TRBJ1-4	CASSQDRGQGEEKLFF	TGCGCCAGCAGCCAAGATCGAGGACAGGGGGAGGAAAAACTGTTTTTT
NA	TRBV7-9	NA	TRBJ1-1	CASSLASSNTEAFF	TGTGCCAGCAGCTTAGCCTCCAGTAACACTGAAGCTTTCTTT
few	TRBV27	NA	TRBJ2-2	CASSSHFNTGELFF	TGTGCCAGCAGTTCACACTTTAACACCGGGGAGCTGTTTTTT
few	TRBV2	TRBD1	TRBJ2-7	CASSGDRYEQYF	TGTGCCAGCAGCGGGGACAGATACGAGCAGTACTTC
NA	TRBV2	NA	TRBJ2-7	CASSDGATREQYF	TGTGCCAGCAGTGACGGCGCTACCCGCGAGCAGTACTTC
many	TRBV18	TRBD1	TRBJ2-3	CASSLSLPGQGGSTDTQYF	TGTGCCAGCTCACTATCATTGCCGGGACAGGGAGGCAGCACAGATACGCAGTATTTT
few	TRBV20-1	NA	TRBJ1-2	CSASAGAYYGYTF	TGCAGTGCTAGTGCAGGAGCCTACTATGGCTACACCTTC
many	TRBV12-3/TRBV12-4	NA	TRBJ1-5	CASSFDHSPQPQHF	TGTGCCAGCAGTTTTGATCACAGCCCCCAGCCCCAGCATTTT
few	TRBV19	NA	TRBJ1-1	CASSIDRDRLNTEAFF	TGTGCCAGTAGTATAGATCGGGACCGCTTGAACACTGAAGCTTTCTTT
many	TRBV30	NA	TRBJ2-7	CAWIRDNSYEQYF	TGTGCCTGGATCCGGGACAACTCCTACGAGCAGTACTTC
NA	TRBV9	TRBD1	TRBJ2-1	CASSGRQGEEQFF	TGTGCCAGCAGCGGCCGACAGGGGGAAGAGCAGTTCTTC
few	TRBV4-1	NA	TRBJ2-3	CASSQVGVPTDTQYF	TGCGCCAGCAGCCAAGTGGGTGTTCCCACAGATACGCAGTATTTT
many	TRBV11-2	NA	TRBJ2-1	CASSFPLSYNEQFF	TGTGCCAGCAGCTTCCCTCTCTCCTACAATGAGCAGTTCTTC
NA	TRBV7-7	TRBD2	TRBJ2-5	CASSRRLAGGIEETQYF	TGTGCTAGCAGCCGTAGACTAGCGGGGGGAATTGAAGAGACCCAGTACTTC
few	TRBV7-2	NA	TRBJ1-1	CASGLVFGGTEAFF	TGTGCCAGCGGCTTAGTGTTCGGCGGGACTGAAGCTTTCTTT
few	TRBV11-2	NA	TRBJ2-1	CASSFHNEQFF	TGTGCCAGCAGCTTTCACAATGAGCAGTTCTTC
many	TRBV20-1	NA	TRBJ2-5	CSATVSGETQYF	TGCAGTGCTACAGTATCCGGGGAGACCCAGTACTTC